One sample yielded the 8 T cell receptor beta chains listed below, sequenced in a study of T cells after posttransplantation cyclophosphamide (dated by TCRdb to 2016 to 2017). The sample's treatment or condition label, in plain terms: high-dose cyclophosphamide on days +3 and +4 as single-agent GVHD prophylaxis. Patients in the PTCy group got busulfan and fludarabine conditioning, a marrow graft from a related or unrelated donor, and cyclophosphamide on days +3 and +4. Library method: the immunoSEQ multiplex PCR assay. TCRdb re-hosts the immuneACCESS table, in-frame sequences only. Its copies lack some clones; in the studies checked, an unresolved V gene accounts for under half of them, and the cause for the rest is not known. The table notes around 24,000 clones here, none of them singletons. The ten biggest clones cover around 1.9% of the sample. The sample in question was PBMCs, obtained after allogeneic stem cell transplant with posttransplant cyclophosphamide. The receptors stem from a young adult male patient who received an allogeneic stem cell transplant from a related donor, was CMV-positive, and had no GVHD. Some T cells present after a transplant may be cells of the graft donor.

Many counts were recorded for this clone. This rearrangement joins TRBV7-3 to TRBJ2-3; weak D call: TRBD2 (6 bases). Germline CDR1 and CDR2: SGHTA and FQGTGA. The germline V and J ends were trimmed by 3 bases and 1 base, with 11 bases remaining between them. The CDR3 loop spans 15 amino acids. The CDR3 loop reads CASSLHGTGTDTQYF. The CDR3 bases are TGTGCCAGCAGCTTGCACGGGACTGGCACAGATACGCAGTATTTT. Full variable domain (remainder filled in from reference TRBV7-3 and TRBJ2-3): GAGVSQTPSNKVTEKGKYVELRCDPISGHTALYWYRQSLGQGPEFLIYFQGTGAADDSGLPNDRFFAVRPEGSVSTLKIQRTERGDSAVYLCASSLHGTGTDTQYFGPGTRLTVL.

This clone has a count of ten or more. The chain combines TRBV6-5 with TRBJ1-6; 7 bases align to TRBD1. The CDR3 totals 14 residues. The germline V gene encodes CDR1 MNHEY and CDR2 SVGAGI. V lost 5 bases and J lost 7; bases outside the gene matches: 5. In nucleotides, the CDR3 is TGTGCCAGCAGTCGGGACAGCAAGAATTCACCCCTCCACTTT. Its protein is CASSRDSKNSPLHF.

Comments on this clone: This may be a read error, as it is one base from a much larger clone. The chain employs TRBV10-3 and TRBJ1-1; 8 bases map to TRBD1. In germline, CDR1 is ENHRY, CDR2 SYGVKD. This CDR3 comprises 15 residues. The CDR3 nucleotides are TGTGCCATCGGTGAGTCGACAGGGGTGAACACTGAAGCTTTCTTT. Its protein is CAIGESTGVNTEAFF.

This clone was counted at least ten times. The CDR3 coding sequence is TGTGCCAGCAGCCAGACAGGGTATGAAAAACTGTTTTTT. It yields the protein CASSQTGYEKLFF. The chain carries TRBV5-6 and TRBJ1-4; TRBD1 agrees at 7 bases. CDR1 and CDR2 from the germline V gene are SGHDT and YYEEEE. This CDR3 comprises 13 residues. Trimming at V came to 4 bases and at J to 6 bases, leaving 3 bases not matched to a gene.

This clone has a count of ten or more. CDR3 sequence (DNA): TGTGCCAGCAGCTTTTTCACAGGGGGCGGTACCGGGGAGCTGTTTTTT. It is translated as CASSFFTGGGTGELFF. V is TRBV11-3 and J is TRBJ2-2; 9 bases are shared with TRBD1. CDR1 is SGHNT, CDR2 YENEEA, per germline. This CDR3 has 16 residues. The trim removed 3 bases at V and 5 bases at J, leaving 7 bases unmatched.

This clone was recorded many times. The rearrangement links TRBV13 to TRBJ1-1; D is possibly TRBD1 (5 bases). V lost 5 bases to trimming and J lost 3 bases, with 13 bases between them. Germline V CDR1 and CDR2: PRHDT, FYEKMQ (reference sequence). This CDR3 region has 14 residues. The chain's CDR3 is CASSTWTPYTEAFF. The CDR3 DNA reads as TGTGCCAGCAGCACCTGGACACCTTACACTGAAGCTTTCTTT.

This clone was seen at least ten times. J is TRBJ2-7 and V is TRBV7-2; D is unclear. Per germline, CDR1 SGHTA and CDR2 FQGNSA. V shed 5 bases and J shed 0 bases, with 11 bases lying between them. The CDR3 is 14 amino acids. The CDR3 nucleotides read TGTGCCAGCAGCCCTGGCTTAACCTCCTACGAGCAGTACTTC. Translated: CASSPGLTSYEQYF.

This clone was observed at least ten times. CDR3 nucleotide sequence: TGTGCCTGGAGTGTACACAGGGGGTGGAATTCACCCCTCCACTTT. This translates into CAWSVHRGWNSPLHF. V is TRBV30 and J is TRBJ1-6; 8 bases match TRBD1. Germline values: CDR1 GTSNPN, CDR2 SVGIG (reference sequence). The CDR3 length is 15 residues. Losses at the gene ends were 0 bases for V and 7 bases for J; bases not matched to a gene: 5.